The 10 T cell receptor beta chains below were found in one sample sequenced in a study of OX40 agonist ivuxolimab in advanced cancers. Profiling relied on immunoSEQ multiplex PCR, and the TCRdb table lists in-frame clones only, not all of them. In the table there are tens of thousands of clones, around 94% of which are singletons. Sequenced here: CD4+ or CD8+ T cells sorted from blood, sampled in a trial of the OX40 agonist ivuxolimab. These receptors originate from an adult with an advanced solid tumor such as melanoma, head and neck, liver or kidney cancer.

V is TRBV27 and J is TRBJ2-1, with a tentative D call TRBD2 (6 bases). V was shortened by 7 bases and J by 2 bases, with 15 bases between the two germline ends. Germline assignment: CDR1 MNHEY and CDR2 SMNVEV (reference sequence). The CDR3 covers 15 residues. CDR3 loop: CASTKWGDAYNEQFF. CDR3 DNA sequence: TGTGCCAGCACCAAGTGGGGGGACGCCTACAATGAGCAGTTCTTC.

The chain is built from TRBV11-2 and TRBJ1-2; D ambiguous. Germline lookup yields CDR1 SGHAT and CDR2 FQNNGV. The V end was cut by 5 bases, the J end by 4 bases, with 14 bases between. The CDR3 is 14 amino acids. The CDR3 nucleotides read TGTGCCAGCAGCCGGTGGGGTGAGGGCTATGGCTACACCTTC. This translates into CASSRWGEGYGYTF.

The chain has TRBV28 and TRBJ2-7; TRBD2 is a possible D gene (5 bases). Per germline, CDR1 MDHEN and CDR2 SYDVKM. The CDR3 covers 10 residues. V was shortened by 9 bases and J by 9 bases, with 12 bases between the two germline ends. The CDR3: CASDYLGQYF. The CDR3 DNA reads TGTGCCAGTGACTATCTGGGGCAGTACTTC.

V gene TRBV12-1 combines with J gene TRBJ2-7; the listed D gene, TRBD1, was not tested against the DNA. TRBV12-1 is deemed a pseudogene. This CDR3 region has 15 residues. The CDR3, as DNA: TGTGCCAGCAGCCCCCCGGGACAGACGACCTACGAGCAGTACTTC. Translated, it gives CASSPPGQTTYEQYF.

V is TRBV9 and J is TRBJ1-2; TRBD1 might be the D (5 bases). Deletions cut 5 bases from V and 0 bases from J, with 26 bases between. In germline, CDR1 is SGDLS, CDR2 YYNGEE. The CDR3 runs to 19 residues. The CDR3 bases are TGTGCCAGCAGTGCAGGAGGGGCGGGAGAAGATAAAGCTAACTATGGCTACACCTTC. It translates to CASSAGGAGEDKANYGYTF.

Only one count was recorded for this clone. The J gene is TRBJ2-5, the V gene TRBV5-6; D is unresolved. CDR1 and CDR2 from the germline V gene are SGHDT and YYEEEE. The CDR3 has 13 residues. The V end was cut by 0 bases, the J end by 7 bases, with 10 bases between. CDR3: CASSLGSWGTQYF. As DNA, the CDR3 is TGTGCCAGCAGCTTGGGGTCCTGGGGGACCCAGTACTTC. The variable domain in full, completed from reference TRBV5-6 and TRBJ2-5, reads DAGVTQSPTHLIKTRGQQVTLRCSPKSGHDTVSWYQQALGQGPQFIFQYYEEEERQRGNFPDRFSGHQFPNYSSELNVNALLLGDSALYLCASSLGSWGTQYFGPGTRLLVL.

The chain has TRBV27 and TRBJ2-7; no definite D call. The CDR3 consists of 11 residues. V was clipped by 4 bases and J by 7 bases, with 8 bases between them. Germline V gene lookup returns CDR1 MNHEY and CDR2 SMNVEV (reference sequence). CDR3 sequence reads: CASSYPLEQYF. The CDR3 DNA follows: TGTGCCAGCAGTTACCCTCTGGAGCAGTACTTC.

This chain uses TRBV28 with TRBJ2-4; a possible D gene is TRBD1 (6 bases). V was pared by 5 bases and J by 0 bases, with 20 bases between. Germline lookup yields CDR1 MDHEN and CDR2 SYDVKM. The CDR3 length is 18 residues. Here the CDR3 reads CASSPQQGPEIAKNIQYF. CDR3 sequence (DNA): TGTGCCAGCAGTCCGCAGCAGGGGCCAGAAATAGCCAAAAACATTCAGTACTTC.

As for this clone: Other DNA sequences in the sample encode the same CDR3. V and J are TRBV6-5 and TRBJ1-1; unclear D gene. Germline-derived CDR1 and CDR2 are MNHEY and SVGAGI. V was shortened by 2 bases and J by 1 base, with 5 bases between the two germline ends. This CDR3 comprises 13 residues. The CDR3 loop is CASSYRGNTEAFF. Written as DNA, the CDR3 is TGTGCCAGCAGTTACCGGGGGAACACTGAAGCTTTCTTT.

The V and J genes are TRBV28 and TRBJ2-1; D assignment may be TRBD1 or TRBD2 (5 bases each). Per germline, CDR1 MDHEN and CDR2 SYDVKM. V lost 3 bases and J 13 bases, leaving 22 bases between the germline ends. This CDR3 is 15 amino acids long. CDR3 DNA sequence: TGTGCCAGCAGTTTGGGATGGGCTGCCGGGACGACCCAGTTCTTC. Amino acid sequence: CASSLGWAAGTTQFF.